This TCR beta chain was profiled in a study of OX40 agonist ivuxolimab in advanced cancers. Sampling of blood occurred at baseline, cycle 4 day 1, and cycle 7 day 1. The CDR3 runs to 15 residues. The J segment lost 0 bases and the V segment lost 7 bases, leaving 9 bases of the junction unmatched. Germline assignment: CDR1 MNHNY and CDR2 SVGAGI (reference sequence). Repertoires were generated with immunoSEQ multiplex PCR, while TCRdb's copy carries only in-frame clones and drops some. The repertoire includes some 77,000 clones, around four fifths of them detected once, and around 0.73% sits in the top ten.

The chain is built from TRBV6-6 and TRBJ2-7; 7 bases match TRBD2. The input for sequencing was CD4+ or CD8+ T cells sorted from blood, taken in a trial of the OX40 agonist ivuxolimab. This sequence originates from an adult with an advanced solid tumor such as melanoma, head and neck, liver or kidney cancer. CDR3 in amino acids: CASTLRASGSYEQYF. The DNA for the CDR3 is TGTGCCAGCACCCTACGGGCTAGCGGCTCCTACGAGCAGTACTTC.